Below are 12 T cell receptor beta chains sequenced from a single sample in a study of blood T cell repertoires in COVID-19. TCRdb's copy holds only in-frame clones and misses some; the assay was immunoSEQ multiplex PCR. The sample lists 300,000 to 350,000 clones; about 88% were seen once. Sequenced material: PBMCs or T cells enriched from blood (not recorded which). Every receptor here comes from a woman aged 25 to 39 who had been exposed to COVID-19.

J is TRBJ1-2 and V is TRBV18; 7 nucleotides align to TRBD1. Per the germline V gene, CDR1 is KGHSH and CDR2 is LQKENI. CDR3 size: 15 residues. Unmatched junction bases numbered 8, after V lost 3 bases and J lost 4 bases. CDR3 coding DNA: TGTGCCAGCTCACCGACAGGGCACGTAAGCTATGGCTACACCTTC. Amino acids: CASSPTGHVSYGYTF.

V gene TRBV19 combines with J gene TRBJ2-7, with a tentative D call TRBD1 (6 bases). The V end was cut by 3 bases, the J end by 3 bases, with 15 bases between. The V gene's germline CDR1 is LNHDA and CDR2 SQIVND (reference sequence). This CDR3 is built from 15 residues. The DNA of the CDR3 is TGTGCCAGTAGTATGCAGGGCCAGGGGTTCTACGAGCAGTACTTC. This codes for CASSMQGQGFYEQYF.

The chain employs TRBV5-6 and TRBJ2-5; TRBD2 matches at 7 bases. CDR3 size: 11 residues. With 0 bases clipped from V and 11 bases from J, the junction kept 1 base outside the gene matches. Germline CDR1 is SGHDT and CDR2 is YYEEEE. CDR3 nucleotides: TGTGCCAGCAGCTTGGATAGCGGGCAGTACTTC. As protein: CASSLDSGQYF.

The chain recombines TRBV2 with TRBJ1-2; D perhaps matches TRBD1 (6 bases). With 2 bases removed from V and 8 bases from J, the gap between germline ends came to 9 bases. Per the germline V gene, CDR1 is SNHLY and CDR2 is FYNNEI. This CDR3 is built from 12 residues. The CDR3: CASSENREGYTF. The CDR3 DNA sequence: TGTGCCAGCAGTGAAAACAGGGAAGGCTACACCTTC.

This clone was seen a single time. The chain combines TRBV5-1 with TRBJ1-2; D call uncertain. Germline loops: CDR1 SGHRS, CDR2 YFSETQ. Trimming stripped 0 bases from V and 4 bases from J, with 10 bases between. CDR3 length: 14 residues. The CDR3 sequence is CASSLERETYGYTF. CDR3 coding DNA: TGCGCCAGCAGCTTGGAACGGGAAACCTATGGCTACACCTTC.

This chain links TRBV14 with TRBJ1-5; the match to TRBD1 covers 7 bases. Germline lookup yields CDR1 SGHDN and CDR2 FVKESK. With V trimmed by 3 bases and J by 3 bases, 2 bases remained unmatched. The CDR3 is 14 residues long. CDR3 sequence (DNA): TGTGCCAGCAGCCAGACAGGGTTCAATCAGCCCCAGCATTTT. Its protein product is CASSQTGFNQPQHF.

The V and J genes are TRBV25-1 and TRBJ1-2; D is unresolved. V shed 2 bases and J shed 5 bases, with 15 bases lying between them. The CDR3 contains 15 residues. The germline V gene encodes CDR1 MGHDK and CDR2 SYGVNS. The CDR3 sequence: CASSEGSGPEYGYTF. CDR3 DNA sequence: TGTGCCAGCAGTGAAGGGAGTGGGCCAGAGTATGGCTACACCTTC.

CDR3 sequence reads: CASSPTSVSAQYF. The DNA of the CDR3 is TGTGCCAGCAGCCCCACTAGTGTCTCAGCCCAGTACTTC. The V and J genes are TRBV3-1 (or the pseudogene TRBV3-2) and TRBJ2-5; D may be TRBD2 (5 bases). The CDR3 totals 13 residues. Trimming shortened V by 4 bases and J by 9 bases, and 15 bases separated the two germline ends. The germline gives CDR1 LGHDT, CDR2 YNNKEL (reference sequence).

The CDR3 loop reads CASSPLTGGGYGYTF. DNA of the CDR3: TGTGCCAGCAGTCCCCTTACAGGGGGGGGCTATGGCTACACCTTC. The chain is built from TRBV6-5 and TRBJ1-2, with 8 bases that match TRBD1. V lost 5 bases to trimming and J lost 4 bases; unmatched junction nucleotides: 9. Looked up from germline, CDR1 is MNHEY and CDR2 is SVGAGI. CDR3 length: 15 amino acids.

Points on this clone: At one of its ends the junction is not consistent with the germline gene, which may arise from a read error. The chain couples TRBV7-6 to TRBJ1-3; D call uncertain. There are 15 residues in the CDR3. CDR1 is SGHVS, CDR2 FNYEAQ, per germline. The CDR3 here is CASSLARGSGNTIYF. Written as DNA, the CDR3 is TGTGCCAGCAGTTTAGCACGGGGCTCTGGAAACACCATATATTTT.

Here the CDR3 DNA reads TGTGCCAGCAGCTTATGGGGGACTAGCGGGGACTCCTACAATGAGCAGTTCTTC. Residues: CASSLWGTSGDSYNEQFF. The rearrangement joins TRBV7-3 to TRBJ2-1; TRBD2 aligns across 13 bases. This CDR3 spans 18 amino acids. Trimming took 2 bases from V and 0 from J; bases not matched to a gene: 4. Germline assignment: CDR1 SGHTA and CDR2 FQGTGA.

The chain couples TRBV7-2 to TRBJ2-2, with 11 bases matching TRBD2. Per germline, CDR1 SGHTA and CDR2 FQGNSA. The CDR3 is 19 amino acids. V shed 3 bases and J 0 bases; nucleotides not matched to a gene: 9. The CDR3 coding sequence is TGTGCCAGCAGCTTCGGATGGCTAGCGGGAGGCTCGAACACCGGGGAGCTGTTTTTT. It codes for CASSFGWLAGGSNTGELFF.